Listed here are 10 T cell receptor beta chains from one sample, sequenced in a study of blood T cell repertoires in COVID-19. This table comes from immunoSEQ multiplex PCR, and its TCRdb copy is limited to in-frame clones, with some not included. In the table there are around 300,000 clones, roughly 88% of which are singletons. The sample taken for sequencing was PBMCs or T cells enriched from blood (not recorded which). These receptor sequences come from a woman aged 25 to 45 who had recovered from COVID-19.

This chain connects TRBV6-1 to TRBJ1-5; possibly TRBD1 for D (5 bases). The CDR3 has 16 residues. The germline V and J ends were trimmed by 2 bases and 0 bases, with 11 bases remaining between them. The germline V gene has CDR1 MNHNS and CDR2 SASEGT. CDR3 loop: CASSETPGSSNQPQHF. As DNA, the CDR3 is TGTGCCAGCAGTGAAACCCCAGGGTCTAGCAATCAGCCCCAGCATTTT.

The chain couples TRBV18 to TRBJ2-1; 7 nucleotides align to TRBD1. The junction had 7 bases not matched to a gene; V was cut back by 6 bases and J by 5 bases. The CDR3 runs to 14 residues. The germline gives CDR1 KGHSH, CDR2 LQKENI. CDR3 protein: CASSKGGLDNEQFF. The CDR3 DNA reads as TGTGCCAGCTCGAAAGGGGGCCTCGACAATGAGCAGTTCTTC.

This chain joins TRBV12-3 or TRBV12-4 and TRBJ1-5; D might be TRBD1 (6 bases). The V and J ends lost 3 bases and 5 bases respectively, with 8 bases between them. The length of the CDR3 is 13 residues. CDR3 coding DNA: TGTGCCAGCAGTTTGGACAGCTATCAGCCCCAGCATTTT. Translating gives CASSLDSYQPQHF.

This sequence joins TRBV27 and TRBJ1-2, with 7 bases lining up with TRBD1. The ends lost 5 bases at V and 3 bases at J; junction bases unmatched: 12. There are 16 residues in the CDR3. The germline V gene encodes CDR1 MNHEY and CDR2 SMNVEV (reference sequence). CDR3 residues: CASSTRQGPSYYGYTF. The CDR3 DNA reads as TGTGCCAGCAGTACCAGACAGGGACCGAGCTACTATGGCTACACCTTC.

CDR3 DNA sequence: TGTGCCAGCAGCCTCCTCGGGGGGGCCACAGATACGCAGTATTTT. Protein sequence: CASSLLGGATDTQYF. This chain links TRBV6-5 with TRBJ2-3, with 8 bases aligning to TRBD2. The CDR3 runs 15 residues. The V gene end was trimmed by 6 bases and the J gene end by 2 bases; junction bases not matched to a gene: 7. The germline CDR1 and CDR2 sequences are MNHEY and SVGAGI.

V and J are TRBV21-1 and TRBJ2-7; the D segment call TRBD1 is taken from the table without a DNA check. TRBV21-1 has pseudogene status. The CDR3 is 16 amino acids. DNA of the CDR3: TGTGCCAGCAGCGCCCCGGCCGGGACAGGTTACCGGGAGCAGTACTTC. Translating gives CASSAPAGTGYREQYF.

The chain couples TRBV28 to TRBJ2-7, with TRBD2 matching over 8 bases. The ends lost 6 bases at V and 4 bases at J; junction bases unmatched: 14. Germline CDR1 reads MDHEN; CDR2 reads SYDVKM. This CDR3 contains 16 residues. DNA for the CDR3: TGTGCCAGCAGGGATCGAACGGGGGGGGTACCTTACGAGCAGTACTTC. This translates into CASRDRTGGVPYEQYF.

This clone appeared once. In nucleotides, the CDR3 is TGTGCCAGCAGTTCCGGGACAGCATCGGGGATAAACTATGGCTACACCTTC. Translation: CASSSGTASGINYGYTF. The V call is TRBV27, the J call TRBJ1-2, with 7 bases fitting TRBD1. The CDR3 sequence is 17 residues long. The V gene end was trimmed by 4 bases and the J gene end by 2 bases; junction bases not matched to a gene: 13. Looked up from germline, CDR1 is MNHEY and CDR2 is SMNVEV (reference sequence).

This clone was counted a single time. This chain uses TRBV5-1 with TRBJ2-1, with D tentatively TRBD1 (6 bases). CDR1 and CDR2 (germline): SGHRS, YFSETQ. CDR3 length equals 15 residues. V was clipped by 3 bases and J by 3 bases, with 13 bases between them. CDR3 coding DNA: TGCGCCAGCAGCTGGACAGATATATTCTACAATGAGCAGTTCTTC. This gives the protein CASSWTDIFYNEQFF. The whole variable domain, remainder taken from reference TRBV5-1 and TRBJ2-1, is KAGVTQTPRYLIKTRGQQVTLSCSPISGHRSVSWYQQTPGQGLQFLFEYFSETQRNKGNFPGRFSGRQFSNSRSEMNVSTLELGDSALYLCASSWTDIFYNEQFFGPGTRLTVL.

The chain couples TRBV7-9 to TRBJ1-1; 9 bases fit TRBD1. V dropped 6 bases and J dropped 5; count of bases not matched to a gene: 7. The CDR3 runs to 14 residues. The V gene's germline CDR1 is SEHNR and CDR2 FQNEAQ (reference sequence). This CDR3 reads CASRGTGRRTEAFF. CDR3 bases: TGTGCCAGCAGGGGGACAGGGAGGAGGACTGAAGCTTTCTTT. The entire variable domain, with the rest obtained from reference TRBV7-9 and TRBJ1-1, is as follows: DTGVSQNPRHKITKRGQNVTFRCDPISEHNRLYWYRQTLGQGPEFLTYFQNEAQLEKSRLLSDRFSAERPKGSFSTLEIQRTEQGDSAMYLCASRGTGRRTEAFFGQGTRLTVV.